A selection of T cell receptor beta chains follows, all from one sample in a study of blood T cell repertoires in COVID-19. Assay: immunoSEQ multiplex PCR; the TCRdb copy retains only in-frame clones and omits some. The sample has 150,000 to 200,000 clones; around 80% are singletons. Sequenced: peripheral blood. All receptors derive from a woman of 80 years or more with acute or convalescent COVID-19. Each CDR3 is given with its conserved first and last residue. D genes are given only for firm matches. Clone size is stated in some rows and not others, as once, few, many or a class when expanded.

cdr3_nt cdr3_aa clone_size v_call d_call j_call
TGTGCCAGCAGCGCGGGATGGGGGGACTACGAGCAGTACTTC CASSAGWGDYEQYF - TRBV5-4 - TRBJ2-7
TGCGCCAGCAGCTTCCAGGGATCAGCTAACTATGGCTACACCTTC CASSFQGSANYGYTF - TRBV5-1 - TRBJ1-2
TGCGCCAGCAGCCCTCTCCAAGCTTTGAACACTGAAGCTTTCTTT CASSPLQALNTEAFF - TRBV4-1 - TRBJ1-1
TGTGCCAGCAGCTTAACGGGGTATGCAGATACGCAGTATTTT CASSLTGYADTQYF - TRBV7-9 - TRBJ2-3
TGTGCCAGCAGTGAAAGGGGGCAGGCGAACCAGCCCCAGCATTTT CASSERGQANQPQHF once TRBV2 TRBD1 TRBJ1-5
TGTGCCAGCAGTTACCAGTGGGGCGTCAACACCGGGGAGCTGTTTTTT CASSYQWGVNTGELFF - TRBV6-2/TRBV6-3 - TRBJ2-2
TGTGCCATCACAACCTCGGATAGGGGGCTCAATGAGCAGTTCTTC CAITTSDRGLNEQFF - TRBV10-3 TRBD1 TRBJ2-1
TGTGCCAGCAGTACTCAAGAAAGTGGCTACACCTTC CASSTQESGYTF - TRBV28 - TRBJ1-2
TGCGCCAGCAGCCAAGCTTTACTAGCGGAGGAGACCCAGTACTTC CASSQALLAEETQYF - TRBV4-1 TRBD2 TRBJ2-5
TGTGCCAGCTCTCTCGGACAGGGGCCGGTTTATGGCTACACCTTC CASSLGQGPVYGYTF once TRBV18 TRBD1 TRBJ1-2
TGTGCCAGTAGAGGACAGGGGGAAAGGTTTTCACCCCTCCACTTT CASRGQGERFSPLHF - TRBV19 TRBD1 TRBJ1-6
TGTGCCAGCAGTCTCTGGGGGAGGGGGTCCTACAATGAGCAGTTCTTC CASSLWGRGSYNEQFF - TRBV28 - TRBJ2-1
TGCGCCAGCAGACACAGACTAGCGGGAGTAGGGTTTGCAGGGGATGAGCAGTTCTTC CASRHRLAGVGFAGDEQFF - TRBV5-1 TRBD2 TRBJ2-1
TGTGCCAGCAGCAAGGGACAAGTAAACACTGAAGCTTTCTTT CASSKGQVNTEAFF - TRBV5-4 - TRBJ1-1
TGTGCCAGCAGTCCTCTCGGACAGGCAGAATTT CASSPLGQAEF once TRBV6-5 TRBD1 TRBJ1-1
TGTGCCAGCAGCTTAAGCCTAGCACCCCAAGAGACCCAGTACTTC CASSLSLAPQETQYF - TRBV7-9 - TRBJ2-5
TGTGCCAGCAGCTTACGACTAGCGGGAGTTGGGCTTCGGGACAATGAGCAGTTCTTC CASSLRLAGVGLRDNEQFF few TRBV13 TRBD2 TRBJ2-1
TGTGCCAGCAGCCCCAGGGGGAATGGGGCCAACGTCCTGACTTTC CASSPRGNGANVLTF - TRBV3-1/TRBV3-2 TRBD1 TRBJ2-6
TGTGCCAGCAGTGAAGGTATTGGGGCAGGGATCCTCACAGATACGCAGTATTTT CASSEGIGAGILTDTQYF few TRBV6-1 - TRBJ2-3
TGTGCCAGCAGGCGGACAGGGGGCAACTACAATGAGCAGTTCTTC CASRRTGGNYNEQFF - TRBV6-5 TRBD1 TRBJ2-1